This TCR beta chain appears in the sequencing data of a study of response to subunit inactivated influenza vaccine. Study-level points and caveats: The study's authors posited that every seasonal influenza vaccination enlists few new T cells.

This clonotype appeared many times. Its antigen remains unidentified. V lost 2 bases and J 7 bases, leaving 14 bases between the germline ends. This CDR3 is 14 amino acids long. In TCRdb, the RT-PCR reads were re-called with MiXCR into one record per CDR3 protein. The repertoire consists of some 480,000 distinct CDR3 sequences, with around 9.9% occurring once and the leading ten covering about an eighth. The material sequenced was PBMCs from blood, taken 35 to 45 days after vaccination. The rearrangement links TRBV12-3 or TRBV12-4 to TRBJ1-2, with a possible D match to TRBD1 (6 bases). The source is a man aged 50-60 years who received an inactivated influenza vaccine. CDR3 sequence (DNA): TGTGCCAGCAGTTTACGTAGGGGGGCGCGTGGCTACACCTTC. Amino acid sequence: CASSLRRGARGYTF.